This T cell receptor (beta chain) came from a study of blood T cell repertoires in COVID-19. Generated by immunoSEQ multiplex PCR, the TCRdb table keeps only in-frame clones and is missing some. The repertoire holds 190,000 or so clones, roughly 90% seen once, with 2% to 2.5% in the top ten. This clone was detected only once. CDR1 is SGDLS and CDR2 is YYNGEE in the germline V gene. V lost 1 base, J lost 3 bases, and 7 bases lay in between. CDR3 length: 13 residues. The chain links TRBV9 to TRBJ1-1, with D possibly TRBD1 on 5 matching bases. Sequencing was carried out using PBMCs or T cells enriched from blood (not recorded which). The receptor was isolated from a woman aged 25 to 39 who had recovered from COVID-19. Written as DNA, the CDR3 is TGTGCCAGCAGCGTATCGGGGGACACTGAAGCTTTCTTT. Amino acids: CASSVSGDTEAFF.